The 18 T cell receptor beta chains presented below share a single source sample, sequenced in a study of molecular identifiers for immune sequencing clone quantification. TCRdb fed the PCR reads into MiXCR, producing one record per CDR3 protein. The data contain about half a million distinct CDR3 sequences, around a fifth of them seen just once; the ten biggest clones take up about 0.84%. The sequencing input was naive CD8+ T cells from blood, with Jurkat cell RNA spiked in. Indicated subset: FACS-sorted CD8+CD4-CCR7+CD45RA+ naive T cells. All receptors derive from a human donor in good health. Some libraries in this study had Jurkat cell RNA spiked in.

The V call is TRBV5-1, the J call TRBJ2-7; D assignment may be TRBD1 or TRBD2 (5 bases each). This CDR3 is built from 15 residues. The germline gives CDR1 SGHRS, CDR2 YFSETQ. V was trimmed by 5 bases and J by 4 bases, leaving 19 bases between them. The CDR3 is CASRPDTSEGYEQYF. The CDR3 nucleotides read TGCGCCAGCAGACCGGACACCTCCGAGGGATACGAGCAGTACTTC.

The chain joins TRBV12-3 or TRBV12-4 to TRBJ1-1; D ambiguous. The V end lost 6 bases, the J end lost 2 bases, and 16 bases lay between the germline ends. The CDR3 contains 15 residues. CDR3: CASSPKERDNTEAFF. CDR3 sequence (DNA): TGTGCCAGCAGCCCCAAAGAGCGAGATAACACTGAAGCTTTCTTT.

The V call is TRBV12-3 or TRBV12-4, the J call TRBJ2-1, with unresolved D. The V and J ends lost 7 bases and 5 bases respectively, with 21 bases between them. This CDR3 has 16 residues. The CDR3: CASNHRPSGGHNEQFF. In DNA, the CDR3 is TGTGCCAGCAACCACCGGCCCTCAGGTGGCCACAATGAGCAGTTCTTC.

About this clonotype: Given a much more abundant clone one base away, this may be a read error. The CDR3 protein is CASRTRPGQPNTGELFF. As DNA, the CDR3 is TGTGCCAGCAGAACTAGACCGGGACAGCCGAACACCGGGGAGCTGTTTTTT. This chain uses TRBV21-1 with TRBJ2-2; TRBD1 is the table's D call, not checked against the DNA. TRBV21-1 is given as a pseudogene. The CDR3 contains 17 residues.

The CDR3: CASSPPQGAEQYF. The CDR3 DNA reads TGTGCCAGCAGCCCCCCACAGGGGGCTGAGCAGTACTTC. The rearrangement joins TRBV7-9 to TRBJ2-7; 9 bases map to TRBD1. The CDR3 runs 13 residues. In germline, CDR1 is SEHNR, CDR2 FQNEAQ (reference sequence). The junction had 6 bases not matched to a gene; V was cut back by 5 bases and J by 7 bases.

The chain employs TRBV13 and TRBJ2-5, with TRBD1 identical over 8 bases. The CDR3 has 15 residues. The germline V gene encodes CDR1 PRHDT and CDR2 FYEKMQ (reference sequence). Unmatched junction bases numbered 7, after V lost 4 bases and J lost 3 bases. The CDR3 nucleotides are TGTGCCAGCAGCTACCCCCAGGGGGCAGAAGAGACCCAGTACTTC. Its protein product is CASSYPQGAEETQYF.

The rearrangement uses TRBV19 and TRBJ1-5; TRBD1 might be the D (6 bases). The CDR3 is 15 residues long. V was shortened by 3 bases and J by 1 base, with 10 bases between the two germline ends. In germline, CDR1 is LNHDA, CDR2 SQIVND (reference sequence). The CDR3 sequence is CASSISQGSNQPQHF. The CDR3 coding sequence is TGTGCCAGTAGTATTTCACAGGGCAGCAATCAGCCCCAGCATTTT.

At least ten counts were recorded for this clonotype. The chain joins TRBV28 to TRBJ1-6; D is unclear. Between the trimmed V and J ends, which lost 6 bases and 6 bases, there was a span of 15 bases. CDR3 length: 15 amino acids. Germline CDR1 is MDHEN and CDR2 is SYDVKM. CDR3 sequence: CASSLRSGGNSPLHF. The CDR3 DNA reads as TGTGCCAGCAGCCTCCGTTCCGGCGGTAATTCACCCCTCCACTTT.

This clonotype was seen repeatedly, ten times or more. The V and J genes are TRBV7-9 and TRBJ2-7, with TRBD1 matching over 7 bases. Per the germline V gene, CDR1 is SEHNR and CDR2 is FQNEAQ (reference sequence). The CDR3 consists of 17 residues. Trimming cost V 9 bases and J 4 bases; bases outside gene matches: 21. The CDR3 DNA is TGTGCCAGTACACCTCGACAGGGTGACTTAGGGATGTACGAGCAGTACTTC. This gives the protein CASTPRQGDLGMYEQYF.

Many counts were recorded for this clonotype. This chain links TRBV24-1 with TRBJ2-4; 11 bases map to TRBD2. Trimming took 2 bases from V and 3 from J; bases not matched to a gene: 11. The germline CDR1 and CDR2 sequences are KGHDR and SFDVKD. The length of the CDR3 is 19 residues. Here the CDR3 reads CATSDSRTLAGAGKNIQYF. CDR3 DNA: TGTGCCACCAGTGATTCTAGGACACTAGCGGGAGCTGGCAAAAACATTCAGTACTTC.

This clonotype turned up a few times. CDR3 sequence (DNA): TGTGCCAGCAGTTACTCGACAGCGGGGGGACAAGAGACCCAGTACTTC. This translates into CASSYSTAGGQETQYF. The chain couples TRBV6-2 or TRBV6-3 to TRBJ2-5, with TRBD2 matching over 9 bases. From germline, CDR1 is MNHEY and CDR2 SVGEGT. There are 16 residues in the CDR3. The J segment lost 2 bases and the V segment lost 0 bases, leaving 4 bases of the junction unmatched.

This clonotype was counted at least ten times. The V and J genes are TRBV4-3 and TRBJ1-1, with D perhaps TRBD1 (5 bases). Germline CDR1 is LGHNA and CDR2 is YSLEER. The CDR3 has 18 residues. V lost 1 base to trimming and J lost 4 bases, with 22 bases between them. CDR3 sequence reads: CASSQAGGVSPSGTEAFF. CDR3 in DNA: TGCGCCAGCAGCCAAGCGGGGGGGGTTAGCCCTAGCGGCACTGAAGCTTTCTTT.

This clonotype turned up a few times. The rearrangement links TRBV19 to TRBJ2-2; 8 bases agree with TRBD1. The CDR3 has 17 residues. Germline V lookup: CDR1 LNHDA, CDR2 SQIVND (reference sequence). V shed 0 bases and J 4 bases; nucleotides not matched to a gene: 7. The DNA for the CDR3 is TGTGCCAGTAGTATAGATGCAGGACAGGGCGGCACCGGGGAGCTGTTTTTT. It specifies CASSIDAGQGGTGELFF.

With respect to this clonotype: A much larger clone differs from this one at a single base, so this may be a read error. V is TRBV6-2 or TRBV6-3 and J is TRBJ2-7; D may correspond to TRBD1 or TRBD2 (5 bases each). The germline V and J ends were trimmed by 7 bases and 3 bases, with 13 bases remaining between them. Germline assignment: CDR1 MNHEY and CDR2 SVGEGT. The CDR3 is 13 amino acids. CDR3 sequence reads: CASTNGDGYEQYF. The CDR3 nucleotides are TGTGCCAGCACCAACGGGGACGGCTACGAGCAGTACTTC.

This clonotype occurred a few times. The germline gene is not matched at one end of the junction; a read error may be the cause. The chain couples TRBV13 to TRBJ2-3, with 7 bases lining up with TRBD2. CDR1 and CDR2 from the germline V gene are PRHDT and FYEKMQ (reference sequence). The CDR3 consists of 14 residues. This CDR3 reads CASSLSGATETQYF. CDR3 sequence (DNA): TGTGCCAGCAGCTTGAGCGGGGCCACAGAGACGCAGTATTTT.

This clonotype was seen more than once but under ten times. V gene TRBV29-1 combines with J gene TRBJ2-1, with TRBD1 as a possible D gene (5 bases). CDR3 size: 14 residues. The germline CDR1 and CDR2 sequences are SQVTM and ANQGSEA. Trimming took 7 bases from V and 0 from J, leaving 13 bases between them. CDR3 residues: CSATVRGSYNEQFF. The CDR3 DNA follows: TGCAGCGCAACAGTTAGGGGCTCCTACAATGAGCAGTTCTTC.

Ten or more counts support this clonotype. The chain carries TRBV28 and TRBJ2-7; 7 bases match TRBD1. With V trimmed by 3 bases and J by 0 bases, 5 bases remained unmatched. There are 15 residues in the CDR3. From germline, CDR1 is MDHEN and CDR2 SYDVKM. The CDR3 here is CASSLGPGGSYEQYF. The CDR3 nucleotides read TGTGCCAGCAGTTTGGGGCCAGGGGGCTCCTACGAGCAGTACTTC. Together with reference TRBV28 and TRBJ2-7, the CDR3 gives the full variable domain: DVKVTQSSRYLVKRTGEKVFLECVQDMDHENMFWYRQDPGLGLRLIYFSYDVKMKEKGDIPEGYSVSREKKERFSLILESASTNQTSMYLCASSLGPGGSYEQYFGPGTRLTVT.

This clonotype appeared many times. V gene TRBV2 combines with J gene TRBJ2-7, with 11 bases matching TRBD2. From germline, CDR1 is SNHLY and CDR2 FYNNEI. The J segment lost 2 bases and the V segment lost 5 bases, leaving 5 bases of the junction unmatched. This CDR3 has 15 residues. The CDR3 here is CASSKTSGAPYEQYF. The CDR3 DNA reads as TGTGCCAGCAGTAAGACTAGCGGGGCGCCCTACGAGCAGTACTTC.